This T cell receptor beta chain was found in a study of T cells after posttransplantation cyclophosphamide (dated by TCRdb to 2016 to 2018). With respect to the entire study: Using TRB sequencing, the study followed how the T cell repertoire rebuilt after myeloablative bone marrow transplantation with posttransplantation cyclophosphamide given as GVHD prophylaxis. Samples from some 33 PTCy-treated patients and approximately 15 related bone marrow donors of those patients were subjected to antigen receptor sequencing. Blood from every one of the 30 to 35 PTCy patients who had 1-year posttransplant specimens underwent TRB sequencing. In 3 patients, TRB sequencing was also performed on up to 3 more blood samples taken 2 to 5.2 years after transplant, and in 4 patients, pretransplant blood was also TRB-sequenced. TRA and TRB clonality were tightly correlated in several samples, so subsequent TCR analyses focused on TRB only. Public TRB sequences were compared against a database of over 3,600 sequences linked to responses to pathogens, tumor antigens, self-antigens and alloantigens.

Genomic DNA was used for TRB sequencing, which was performed with the immunoSEQ assay at survey resolution or with the hsTCRB kit. On the authors' methods: The immunoSEQ software handled the initial read processing, while the LymphoSeq R package was used for the repertoire analyses. Clonality was computed as 1 minus normalized Shannon entropy; Gini coefficient was also calculated for each TRB dataset. To infer phenotypes in unsorted samples, TRB sequences from sorted subsets of the recipient or donor were mapped onto the unsorted samples of the same recipient. The immuneACCESS repertoire file appears here via TCRdb, limited to in-frame rearrangements. These files lack a portion of the clones; in checked studies, under half of the deficit traces to unresolved V genes, and the cause of the others is not known. That table furnishes V, J and clone size, whereas the DNA furnished D and trimming. This sample holds about 2,900 clones; less than 80% were observed only once. Around 15% of the sample belongs to the ten largest clones.

This specimen's treatment or condition label, per the study, means: high-dose cyclophosphamide on days +3 and +4 as single-agent GVHD prophylaxis. For conditioning, the PTCy patients got busulfan and fludarabine, then a related or unrelated marrow graft, followed by cyclophosphamide on days +3 and +4. PTCy-treated patients were drawn from a prospective multi-institutional clinical trial. Mononuclear cells from peripheral blood and bone marrow were separated by Ficoll-Hypaque density centrifugation and then cryopreserved. According to the germline V gene, CDR1 reads LGHNA and CDR2 reads YNFKEQ. Measured from the cysteine to the phenylalanine, the CDR3 is 19 residues long. The only DNA kept is the CDR3, 57 bases in frame from the first base. V lost 4 bases and J lost 2 bases, and the count of bases not matched to a germline gene is 17. Overall results and qualifications from the work: The TRB repertoires of T cells infiltrating skin or the GI tract showed only limited overlap with the TRB repertoires found in blood. Donor-recipient similarity was low at 1-2 months but rose over the first year, and later blood repertoires were often dominated by donor CD8+ memory clones. Across over 40 patients, TRB clonality was highly associated with recipient CMV seropositivity and CMV reactivation, and diversity in PTCy patients was similar to diversity in CNI/methotrexate controls.

On this clone: This receptor's antigen is unknown. Base qualities are not at hand, and no much larger clone is one base apart.

The clonotype was recovered from a male patient aged 55 to 69 who received an allogeneic stem cell transplant from a related donor and was CMV-positive. Some T cells seen after a transplant may have their origin in the graft donor. The chain is assembled from TRBV4-2 and TRBJ2-3; TRBD2 agrees with 8 junctional bases. The sequences come from PBMCs, collected 30 days after allogeneic stem cell transplant with posttransplant cyclophosphamide. Read as DNA, the sequence is TGTGCCAGCAGCCTCCCGAGCCAAGGGAGCGGGGGTAACACAGATACGCAGTATTTT. It is translated as CASSLPSQGSGGNTDTQYF.